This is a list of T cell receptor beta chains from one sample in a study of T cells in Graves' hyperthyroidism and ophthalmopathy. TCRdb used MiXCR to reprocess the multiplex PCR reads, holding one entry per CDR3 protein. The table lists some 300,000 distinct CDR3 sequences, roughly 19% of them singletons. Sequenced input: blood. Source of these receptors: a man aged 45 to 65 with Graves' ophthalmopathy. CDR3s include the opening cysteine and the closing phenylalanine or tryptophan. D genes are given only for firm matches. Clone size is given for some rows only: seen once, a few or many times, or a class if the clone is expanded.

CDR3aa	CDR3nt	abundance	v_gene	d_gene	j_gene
CASSGTSGATPYEQYF	TGTGCCAGCAGCGGGACTAGCGGGGCTACTCCCTACGAGCAGTACTTC	many	TRBV7-9	TRBD2	TRBJ2-7
CASSRQTNTEAFF	TGTGCCAGCAGCCGACAGACCAACACTGAAGCTTTCTTT	many	TRBV19	.	TRBJ1-1
CASSRPFRDYGTDTQYF	TGCGCCAGCAGCCGTCCCTTCCGGGACTATGGCACAGATACGCAGTATTTT	many	TRBV5-1	TRBD2	TRBJ2-3
CSVGGGSGNTIYF	TGCAGCGTTGGAGGAGGGTCTGGAAACACCATATATTTT	few	TRBV29-1	.	TRBJ1-3
CAWSNWDYGYEQYF	TGTGCCTGGAGTAACTGGGACTACGGCTACGAGCAGTACTTC	few	TRBV30	TRBD2	TRBJ2-7
CASSFSAGTGAFGEQFF	TGCGCCAGCAGCTTTTCAGCCGGGACAGGGGCCTTCGGGGAGCAGTTCTTC	few	TRBV5-1	TRBD1	TRBJ2-1
CASSLRAGVSYNEQFF	TGTGCCAGCAGCCTCAGGGCCGGGGTCTCCTACAATGAGCAGTTCTTC	many	TRBV7-3	.	TRBJ2-1
CASRETGQGRDTQYF	TGCGCCAGTCGGGAAACTGGGCAGGGGCGAGATACGCAGTATTTT	.	TRBV5-1	.	TRBJ2-3
CGVGWSSDTGELFF	TGCGGGGTGGGGTGGTCTAGCGACACCGGGGAGCTGTTTTTT	.	TRBV20-1	.	TRBJ2-2
CASSGGLGGNTIYF	TGTGCCAGCAGTGGCGGGCTTGGAGGAAACACCATATATTTT	.	TRBV9	.	TRBJ1-3
CAWSVGDRGDTF	TGTGCCTGGAGTGTAGGGGACAGGGGGGACACCTTC	.	TRBV30	TRBD1	TRBJ1-2
CASGRLAKNIQYF	TGTGCCAGCGGCCGACTGGCCAAAAACATTCAGTACTTC	few	TRBV13	.	TRBJ2-4
CAISESASGSRDTQYF	TGTGCCATCAGTGAGTCGGCTAGCGGGAGCAGAGATACGCAGTATTTT	many	TRBV10-3	TRBD2	TRBJ2-3
CSAPGPAAEKLFF	TGCAGTGCCCCCGGGCCAGCGGCTGAAAAACTGTTTTTT	.	TRBV20-1	.	TRBJ1-4
CASTPGGDDTEAFF	TGTGCCAGCACCCCAGGGGGGGACGACACTGAAGCTTTCTTT	few	TRBV6-1	TRBD1	TRBJ1-1
CASSADPDRGQYF	TGTGCCAGCTCAGCTGATCCCGACCGGGGGCAGTACTTC	.	TRBV18	.	TRBJ2-7
CASSHPWGGLVAGSSLETQYF	TGTGCCAGCAGCCACCCGTGGGGGGGGCTAGTGGCGGGAAGCTCTTTGGAGACCCAGTACTTC	many	TRBV7-2	.	TRBJ2-5
CASRGDEYQPQHF	TGTGCCAGCAGGGGGGATGAATATCAGCCCCAGCATTTT	.	TRBV6-2/TRBV6-3	.	TRBJ1-5
CASGLRGGSYNEQFF	TGTGCTAGTGGTTTGAGGGGGGGCTCCTACAATGAGCAGTTCTTC	few	TRBV12-5	.	TRBJ2-1
CASSVGGTSGYEQYF	TGTGCCAGCAGCGTAGGCGGGACTAGCGGGTACGAGCAGTACTTC	.	TRBV9	TRBD2	TRBJ2-7
CASSYELAGPQETQYF	TGTGCCAGCAGTTACGAGCTAGCGGGGCCCCAAGAGACCCAGTACTTC	.	TRBV6-2/TRBV6-3	TRBD2	TRBJ2-5
CASSITRGLGGYTF	TGTGCCAGCAGTATAACCAGGGGGCTAGGGGGCTACACCTTC	.	TRBV12-3/TRBV12-4	TRBD1	TRBJ1-2
CASSPRGSRVVGTDTQYF	TGCGCCAGCAGCCCACGGGGGTCCAGGGTGGTTGGCACAGATACGCAGTATTTT	.	TRBV5-1	.	TRBJ2-3
CATSDLAENEQFF	TGTGCCACCAGTGATCTAGCGGAGAATGAGCAGTTCTTC	.	TRBV24-1	TRBD2	TRBJ2-1
CASSLAPTSWAGGADTQYF	TGTGCCAGCAGCTTGGCCCCAACCTCATGGGCGGGAGGAGCAGATACGCAGTATTTT	few	TRBV5-8	TRBD2	TRBJ2-3
CASSFGGEIAKNIQYF	TGTGCCAGCAGTTTCGGGGGAGAGATAGCCAAAAACATTCAGTACTTC	many	TRBV28	.	TRBJ2-4
CASSSGTVAGNTIYF	TGTGCCAGCAGTTCCGGGACTGTAGCTGGAAACACCATATATTTT	many	TRBV11-2	.	TRBJ1-3
CAGSIGLGAYEQYF	TGTGCCGGTAGTATTGGGCTGGGGGCCTACGAGCAGTACTTC	.	TRBV19	.	TRBJ2-7
CASSLDVGTQETQYF	TGCGCCAGCAGCTTGGATGTGGGCACCCAAGAGACCCAGTACTTC	.	TRBV5-1	.	TRBJ2-5